These T cell receptor beta chains were read from a single sample in a study of blood T cell repertoires in COVID-19. Libraries were prepared by immunoSEQ multiplex PCR; TCRdb keeps only in-frame clonotypes and omits some of them. The repertoire holds over 250,000 clones, with more than 75% as singletons. The sequenced material came from PBMCs or T cells enriched from blood (not recorded which). The receptors derive from a man in his 60s who had recovered from COVID-19. Each CDR3 is given with its conserved first and last residue. The order of the fields is D gene, J gene, V gene, clone size, CDR3 protein, CDR3 DNA. The D gene is left open where the match is weak. Not every row has a clone size; where given, it reads once, few, many or a size class.

TRBD1 | TRBJ1-2 | TRBV28 | NA | CASRNTGTGAYGYTF | TGTGCCAGCAGAAATACCGGGACAGGGGCATATGGCTACACCTTC
TRBD2 | TRBJ2-7 | TRBV7-8 | NA | CASSYGTSGFYEQYF | TGTGCCAGCAGCTACGGGACTAGCGGCTTTTACGAGCAGTACTTC
NA | TRBJ1-2 | TRBV5-5 | NA | CASSLVEGLHYGYTF | TGTGCCAGCAGCTTGGTGGAGGGGCTTCACTATGGCTACACCTTC
TRBD1 | TRBJ2-2 | TRBV6-5 | NA | CASSPGGGDTGELFF | TGTGCCAGCAGCCCAGGGGGCGGCGACACCGGGGAGCTGTTTTTT
TRBD1 | TRBJ1-6 | TRBV7-2 | NA | CASSLRGDRQGLVGPPLHF | TGTGCCAGCAGCTTAAGGGGAGACAGACAGGGTTTGGTTGGTCCACCCCTCCACTTT
NA | TRBJ2-7 | TRBV14 | NA | CASSNRLTHEQYF | TGTGCCAGCAGCAACAGGTTAACGCACGAGCAGTACTTC
TRBD2 | TRBJ2-2 | TRBV7-9 | NA | CASSLLAGGRSASGELFF | TGTGCCAGCAGCTTACTAGCGGGAGGGCGAAGTGCCTCCGGGGAGCTGTTTTTT
TRBD1 | TRBJ2-7 | TRBV7-9 | NA | CASSSPTAGGSPYEQYF | TGTGCCAGCAGCTCCCCGACAGCAGGGGGCTCTCCCTACGAGCAGTACTTC
NA | TRBJ2-7 | TRBV4-2 | NA | CASSQAAGKFQTYEQYF | TGTGCCAGCAGCCAAGCGGCCGGGAAGTTCCAAACCTACGAGCAGTACTTC
TRBD1 | TRBJ1-1 | TRBV27 | NA | CASSDARGRSRGAFF | TGTGCCAGCAGTGATGCCAGGGGGCGGAGTCGGGGAGCTTTCTTT
TRBD2 | TRBJ2-1 | TRBV3-1/TRBV3-2 | once | CASSLSGLPGQFF | TGTGCCAGCAGCCTGTCGGGACTACCGGGGCAGTTCTTC
NA | TRBJ1-2 | TRBV7-9 | NA | CASSLGGLGGYTF | TGTGCCAGCAGCTTAGGGGGCTTGGGTGGCTACACCTTC
TRBD1 | TRBJ1-1 | TRBV11-2 | NA | CASSLTTGGAFF | TGTGCCAGCAGCTTAACGACAGGGGGAGCTTTCTTT
TRBD1 | TRBJ1-3 | TRBV7-9 | once | CASSYSQTGNGNTIYF | TGTGCCAGCAGCTACTCCCAGACAGGGAATGGAAACACCATATATTTT
TRBD1 | TRBJ2-1 | TRBV9 | NA | CASSESGQGYNEQFF | TGTGCCAGCAGCGAATCGGGACAGGGGTACAATGAGCAGTTCTTC
NA | TRBJ1-2 | TRBV7-9 | few | CASGGSTNYGYTF | TGTGCCAGCGGCGGATCCACTAACTATGGCTACACCTTC
TRBD2 | TRBJ2-1 | TRBV11-3 | once | CASSFASGRNSYNEQFF | TGTGCCAGCAGCTTCGCTAGCGGGAGAAACTCCTACAATGAGCAGTTCTTC
TRBD1 | TRBJ1-2 | TRBV13 | NA | CASSKTGDYGYTF | TGTGCCAGCAGCAAGACAGGGGACTATGGCTACACCTTC
NA | TRBJ2-7 | TRBV3-1/TRBV3-2 | few | CASSPWGSEQYF | TGTGCCAGCAGCCCGTGGGGCAGCGAGCAGTACTTC
NA | TRBJ2-3 | TRBV2 | once | CASSDRGGWTTKQDTQYF | TGTGCCAGCAGTGACCGGGGAGGTTGGACGACGAAACAAGATACGCAGTATTTT
NA | TRBJ2-5 | TRBV28 | NA | CASSFGATGTQYF | TGTGCCAGCAGTTTTGGCGCTACAGGGACCCAGTACTTC
NA | TRBJ1-2 | TRBV9 | NA | CASSPLAGAVGYTF | TGTGCCAGCAGCCCCCTGGCAGGGGCGGTTGGCTACACCTTC
TRBD2 | TRBJ2-1 | TRBV19 | NA | CASNPAGIGRNEQFF | TGTGCCAGTAACCCAGCGGGAATTGGTAGAAATGAGCAGTTCTTC
TRBD1 | TRBJ2-3 | TRBV2 | NA | CASSRDRVDQGFDTQYF | TGTGCCAGCAGTCGGGACAGGGTAGACCAGGGATTTGATACGCAGTATTTT
TRBD2 | TRBJ2-1 | TRBV7-9 | NA | CASSQLAGGPWLPSNEQFF | TGTGCCAGCAGCCAGCTAGCGGGAGGGCCTTGGTTGCCCTCCAATGAGCAGTTCTTC
TRBD2 | TRBJ2-1 | TRBV11-2 | NA | CASTAGLAGLSYNEQFF | TGTGCCAGCACCGCGGGACTAGCGGGACTATCCTACAATGAGCAGTTCTTC
TRBD1 | TRBJ1-2 | TRBV2 | NA | CASSEWMGQGARYTF | TGTGCCAGCAGTGAATGGATGGGACAGGGGGCTCGCTACACCTTC
TRBD2 | TRBJ2-7 | TRBV5-1 | NA | CASSAGGEQGRGQYF | TGCGCCAGCAGCGCGGGGGGGGAACAGGGTCGAGGGCAGTACTTC
NA | TRBJ1-1 | TRBV2 | NA | CASSGTRIGGTEAFF | TGTGCCAGCAGTGGGACCAGGATAGGGGGCACTGAAGCTTTCTTT
TRBD2 | TRBJ2-3 | TRBV6-5 | NA | CASGGLHANTDTQYF | TGTGCCAGCGGGGGACTACACGCCAACACAGATACGCAGTATTTT
NA | TRBJ1-2 | TRBV7-9 | NA | CASSLDAGPSYGYTF | TGTGCCAGCAGCTTAGATGCAGGGCCTAGCTATGGCTACACCTTC
NA | TRBJ1-1 | TRBV15 | NA | CATSRDLAGEAFF | TGTGCCACCAGCAGAGATTTGGCGGGTGAAGCTTTCTTT
TRBD1 | TRBJ1-2 | TRBV14 | once | CASSQVQGQGLFGYTF | TGTGCCAGCAGCCAAGTCCAGGGACAGGGATTATTTGGCTACACCTTC
NA | TRBJ1-5 | TRBV18 | NA | CASSPVRGDQPQHF | TGTGCCAGCTCACCGGTTAGAGGAGATCAGCCCCAGCATTTT
NA | TRBJ2-1 | TRBV7-7 | NA | CASSLSVGGYNEQFF | TGTGCTAGCAGCCTATCGGTCGGAGGATACAATGAGCAGTTCTTC
TRBD1 | TRBJ2-1 | TRBV5-6 | NA | CASSFGQGKNNEQFF | TGTGCCAGCAGCTTTGGACAGGGGAAGAACAATGAGCAGTTCTTC
NA | TRBJ2-1 | TRBV30 | NA | CAWSAPPAYNEQFF | TGTGCCTGGAGTGCTCCCCCCGCCTACAATGAGCAGTTCTTC
TRBD2 | TRBJ2-1 | TRBV5-1 | NA | CASRYLTGLVRQTDEQFF | TGCGCCAGCAGATATCTGACCGGACTAGTCCGGCAAACAGATGAGCAGTTCTTC
TRBD2 | TRBJ2-2 | TRBV3-1/TRBV3-2 | NA | CASSLLAGGMNTGELFF | TGTGCCAGCAGCCTGCTAGCGGGGGGGATGAACACCGGGGAGCTGTTTTTT
NA | TRBJ2-3 | TRBV6-4 | once | CASSEQSTDTQYF | TGTGCCAGCAGTGAACAGAGCACAGATACGCAGTATTTT
TRBD1 | TRBJ1-2 | TRBV11-2 | NA | CASSPNRGPRDYGYTF | TGTGCCAGCAGTCCGAACAGGGGGCCTAGGGACTATGGCTACACCTTC
TRBD2 | TRBJ2-5 | TRBV7-2 | NA | CASSTIGTSGFETQYF | TGTGCCAGCAGCACTATCGGGACTAGCGGTTTTGAGACCCAGTACTTC
NA | TRBJ2-4 | TRBV11-2 | NA | CASSLDRANIQYF | TGTGCCAGCAGCTTAGACAGGGCAAACATTCAGTACTTC
NA | TRBJ1-5 | TRBV7-2 | NA | CASSLNPGGASNQPQHF | TGTGCCAGCAGCTTAAACCCGGGGGGCGCGAGCAATCAGCCCCAGCATTTT
TRBD2 | TRBJ2-1 | TRBV6-5 | NA | CASRPLAGGGSEQFF | TGTGCCAGCAGACCACTAGCGGGAGGTGGGAGTGAGCAGTTCTTC
NA | TRBJ2-1 | TRBV27 | NA | CASIPWGGLGSRDEQFF | TGTGCCAGCATTCCCTGGGGGGGGCTGGGAAGCCGCGATGAGCAGTTCTTC